Following are 17 T cell receptor beta chains from one sample sequenced in a study of OX40 agonist ivuxolimab in advanced cancers. TCRdb's copy holds only in-frame clones and misses some; the assay was immunoSEQ multiplex PCR. The sample lists 90,000 to 100,000 clones; 70% to 90% were seen once. The specimen was CD4+ or CD8+ T cells sorted from blood, collected in a trial of the OX40 agonist ivuxolimab. The source of these receptors is an adult with an advanced solid tumor such as melanoma, head and neck, liver or kidney cancer.

The chain joins TRBV6-1 to TRBJ2-7; weak D call: TRBD1 (6 bases). The ends were cut back, 7 bases at V and 3 bases at J, with 10 bases in the middle. CDR1 is MNHNS and CDR2 is SASEGT in the germline V gene. CDR3 length: 12 residues. As DNA, the CDR3 is TGTGCCAGCACCTTGGACAGCTACGAGCAGTACGTC. Translating it yields CASTLDSYEQYV.

This chain connects TRBV2 to TRBJ2-3; 7 positions match TRBD2. This CDR3 spans 15 amino acids. V lost 8 bases, J lost 0 bases, and 8 bases stayed unmatched. The germline V gene has CDR1 SNHLY and CDR2 FYNNEI. As DNA, the CDR3 is TGTGCCAGCGGGGAAGCGGGATGGAGCACAGATACGCAGTATTTT. It specifies CASGEAGWSTDTQYF. Full variable domain (outside the CDR3, taken from reference TRBV2 and TRBJ2-3): EPEVTQTPSHQVTQMGQEVILRCVPISNHLYFYWYRQILGQKVEFLVSFYNNEISEKSEIFDDQFSVERPDGSNFTLKIRSTKLEDSAMYFCASGEAGWSTDTQYFGPGTRLTVL.

The chain carries TRBV5-1 and TRBJ1-1; D is perhaps TRBD1 (5 bases). CDR3 size: 13 residues. V was pared by 1 base and J by 7 bases, with 11 bases between. The V gene's germline CDR1 is SGHRS and CDR2 YFSETQ. CDR3: CASSLRGDDEAFF. For the CDR3, the DNA is TGCGCCAGCAGCTTGCGGGGGGATGATGAAGCTTTCTTT.

The rearrangement links TRBV6-5 to TRBJ2-3; 11 bases line up with TRBD2. Germline V gene sequence: CDR1 MNHEY, CDR2 SVGAGI. The J segment lost 1 base and the V segment lost 4 bases, leaving 4 bases of the junction unmatched. This CDR3 has 16 amino acids. CDR3 in amino acids: CASSWILAGGTDTQYF. CDR3 nucleotide sequence: TGTGCCAGCAGTTGGATACTAGCGGGAGGCACAGATACGCAGTATTTT.

This clone was recorded once. The rearrangement links TRBV11-2 to TRBJ2-5; the match to TRBD1 covers 7 bases. Germline CDR1 reads SGHAT; CDR2 reads FQNNGV. The CDR3 length is 16 residues. Trimming removed 4 bases from V and 2 bases from J; junction bases left unmatched: 10. Written as DNA, the CDR3 is TGTGCCAGCAGCTCCACCCGGGCGACAGGGCAAGAGACCCAGTACTTC. Its protein product is CASSSTRATGQETQYF.

V gene TRBV19 combines with J gene TRBJ2-1; 13 nucleotides match TRBD2. Germline V gene data show CDR1 as LNHDA and CDR2 as SQIVND (reference sequence). This CDR3 has 15 residues. The trim removed 4 bases at V and 6 bases at J, leaving 3 bases unmatched. CDR3 loop: CASSRTSGSFNEQFF. The CDR3 DNA reads as TGTGCCAGTAGTAGGACTAGCGGGAGTTTCAATGAGCAGTTCTTC.

The rearrangement uses TRBV7-3 and TRBJ2-1; TRBD1 aligns across 9 bases. This CDR3 is built from 15 residues. J lost 4 bases, V lost 4 bases, and 5 bases had no gene match. Germline V gene lookup returns CDR1 SGHTA and CDR2 FQGTGA. The CDR3: CASSSTGGTYNEQFF. CDR3 DNA: TGTGCCAGCAGCTCAACAGGGGGCACTTACAATGAGCAGTTCTTC. Looking up the rest from reference TRBV7-3 and TRBJ2-1 gives the full variable domain: GAGVSQTPSNKVTEKGKYVELRCDPISGHTALYWYRQSLGQGPEFLIYFQGTGAADDSGLPNDRFFAVRPEGSVSTLKIQRTERGDSAVYLCASSSTGGTYNEQFFGPGTRLTVL.

The chain is built from TRBV11-1 and TRBJ2-1; weak D call: TRBD2 (6 bases). This CDR3 contains 14 residues. Germline assignment: CDR1 SGHAT and CDR2 FQDESV (reference sequence). Trimming left V 6 bases short and J 0 bases short, with 9 bases between. The chain's CDR3 is CASRTGSSYNEQFF. The CDR3, as DNA: TGTGCCAGCAGAACCGGGAGCTCCTACAATGAGCAGTTCTTC.

The chain is built from TRBV4-2 and TRBJ1-4, with 9 bases aligning to TRBD1. V was pared by 3 bases and J by 8 bases, with 4 bases of the junction left unmatched. CDR3 length equals 14 residues. Germline V gene lookup returns CDR1 LGHNA and CDR2 YNFKEQ. CDR3 nucleotide sequence: TGTGCCAGCAGCCAGGGACAGGGAAGGGAAAAACTGTTTTTT. Amino acid sequence: CASSQGQGREKLFF.

The CDR3 DNA sequence: TGTGCCAGCTCACCTGGACTAGCGGGTCGCTACGAGCAGTACTTC. Its protein is CASSPGLAGRYEQYF. The rearrangement uses TRBV18 and TRBJ2-7; TRBD2 matches at 11 bases. Germline loops: CDR1 KGHSH, CDR2 LQKENI. The J segment lost 3 bases and the V segment lost 3 bases, leaving 4 bases of the junction unmatched. CDR3 length equals 15 residues.

The chain couples TRBV4-2 to TRBJ1-1, with D possibly TRBD1 on 5 matching bases. Germline assignment: CDR1 LGHNA and CDR2 YNFKEQ. The CDR3 has 17 residues. Trimming stripped 2 bases from V and 1 base from J, with 17 bases between. CDR3 residues: CASSQPTHGTENTEAFF. The CDR3 region has the DNA TGTGCCAGCAGCCAACCCACCCATGGGACTGAGAACACTGAAGCTTTCTTT.

The CDR3 sequence is CASKEFGSPLHF. CDR3 DNA: TGCGCCAGCAAAGAGTTCGGTTCACCCCTCCACTTT. The chain links TRBV10-2 to TRBJ1-6; no clear D. Germline values: CDR1 WSHSY, CDR2 SAAADI. Trimming shortened V by 7 bases and J by 9 bases, and 10 bases separated the two germline ends. The CDR3 is 12 residues long.

The chain couples TRBV30 to TRBJ1-1; possible D gene TRBD1, 5 bases. The CDR3 is 14 residues long. V dropped 0 bases and J dropped 1 base, with 9 bases sitting between them. Per the germline V gene, CDR1 is GTSNPN and CDR2 is SVGIG (reference sequence). The CDR3 region is CAWSVGGSNTEAFF. CDR3 DNA sequence: TGTGCCTGGAGTGTTGGGGGGTCGAACACTGAAGCTTTCTTT.

This rearrangement joins TRBV25-1 to TRBJ1-1, with D hard to call. This CDR3 is built from 14 residues. Between the trimmed V and J ends, which lost 3 bases and 1 base, there was a span of 9 bases. Germline CDR1 is MGHDK and CDR2 is SYGVNS. CDR3 loop: CASSEHQTNTEAFF. The CDR3 DNA is TGTGCCAGCAGTGAGCACCAAACGAACACTGAAGCTTTCTTT.

The chain links TRBV7-3 to TRBJ2-7; possible D gene TRBD2, 6 bases. Germline V gene data show CDR1 as SGHTA and CDR2 as FQGTGA. Trimming removed 11 bases at V and 5 bases at J, with 25 bases between. The CDR3 spans 15 residues. CDR3 in DNA: TGTGCCTCCCTTCCGCCGGGGAGGACCTTCGACGAGCAGTACGTC. Translated, it gives CASLPPGRTFDEQYV.

This chain joins TRBV5-1 and TRBJ1-6, with 11 bases that match TRBD1. There are 14 residues in the CDR3. The V segment lost 7 bases and the J segment 10 bases; nucleotides outside the gene matches: 7. Germline V gene data show CDR1 as SGHRS and CDR2 as YFSETQ. The CDR3 sequence is CASSTGTGGSPLHF. Here the CDR3 DNA reads TGCGCCAGCTCGACCGGGACAGGGGGATCACCCCTCCACTTT.

The V and J genes are TRBV25-1 and TRBJ1-1; D is uncertain. V was cut by 4 bases and J by 3 bases, with 9 bases left in between. The CDR3 length is 13 residues. Germline CDR1 MGHDK, CDR2 SYGVNS. The CDR3, as DNA: TGTGCCAGCAGTGGATGGGTAGACACTGAAGCTTTCTTT. It yields the protein CASSGWVDTEAFF.